The TCR beta chain under discussion was sequenced for a study of T cells after yellow fever vaccination. Study-wide results and limits: Most clones from primary vaccination resurfaced after the booster (around 95% CD4, over 75% CD8). A secondary response was less intense yet reached its peak sooner, at day 5 versus 15.

UMIs were added to TCR cDNA along with a universal primer site when it was made by 5'RACE template switching. TCRdb analysed the 5' RACE reads with MiXCR anew, one entry per CDR3 protein. This table has approximately 450,000 distinct CDR3 sequences, approximately 18% appearing once. V lost 7 bases, J lost 2 bases, and 20 bases lay in between. CDR3 length: 17 residues. Concerning this clonotype itself: Its target is unknown.

This chain joins TRBV12-3 or TRBV12-4 and TRBJ2-2, with D possibly matching TRBD1 (7 bases). The sequencing here drew on PBMCs, taken before the yellow fever booster vaccination. The sequence derives from a man younger than 30 who received the YFV17D yellow fever vaccine. CDR3 residues: CASKLGGGTVNTGELFF. CDR3 nucleotide sequence: TGTGCCAGCAAACTGGGGGGTGGGACAGTTAACACCGGGGAGCTGTTTTTT.